Listed below are T cell receptor beta chains from one sample, sequenced in a study of cytomegalovirus exposure and HLA in healthy donors. Profiling relied on immunoSEQ multiplex PCR, and the TCRdb table lists in-frame clones only, not all of them. The table includes 65,000 to 75,000 clones, about two thirds detected once. Sequencing input: PBMCs. These receptors all stem from a woman in her 30s in good health and CMV-seronegative. CDR3s include the opening cysteine and the closing phenylalanine or tryptophan. The D gene is left open where the match is weak. Clone size is given for some rows only: seen once, a few or many times, or a class if the clone is expanded.

abundance | j_gene | v_gene | d_gene | CDR3nt | CDR3aa
few | TRBJ2-3 | TRBV9 | TRBD2 | TGTGCCAGCAGCAGTAGCGGGAAGTCAGATACGCAGTATTTT | CASSSSGKSDTQYF
. | TRBJ1-4 | TRBV7-2 | TRBD1 | TGTGCCAGCAGCTCCCCCCCAGGGGGGAGGTGGAATGAAAAACTGTTTTTT | CASSSPPGGRWNEKLFF
. | TRBJ1-5 | TRBV19 | . | TGTGCCAGTAGTCGGGCGGACAATAGCAATCAGCCCCAGCATTTT | CASSRADNSNQPQHF
. | TRBJ1-4 | TRBV2 | TRBD1 | TGTGCCAGCAGTTATACGGACAGGGGAGGCGAAAAACTGTTTTTT | CASSYTDRGGEKLFF
. | TRBJ2-7 | TRBV7-9 | . | TGTGCCAGCAGCTTAGGCGGCGACCCCTCCTACGAGCAGTACTTC | CASSLGGDPSYEQYF
. | TRBJ1-2 | TRBV6-1 | . | TGTGCCAGCCAGAACAGGTTCCTCTATGGCTACACCTTC | CASQNRFLYGYTF
. | TRBJ2-2 | TRBV5-5 | . | TGTGCCAGCAGCTTGGAAGGACAACATACCGGGGAGCTGTTTTTT | CASSLEGQHTGELFF
many | TRBJ1-1 | TRBV19 | . | TGTGCCAGTAGTATAAGACCGCAGGCGAACACTGAAGCTTTCTTT | CASSIRPQANTEAFF
once | TRBJ2-2 | TRBV19 | TRBD2 | TGTGCCAGTAGTATTGGCGGGGGGGCCACCGGGGAGCTGTTTTTT | CASSIGGGATGELFF
. | TRBJ1-5 | TRBV27 | TRBD1 | TGTGCCAGCGGTGACAGGGAAAATCAGCCCCAGCATTTT | CASGDRENQPQHF
once | TRBJ2-7 | TRBV11-3 | TRBD1 | TGTGCCAGCAGCTTTGACAGGGGAAACTCCTACGAGCAGTACTTC | CASSFDRGNSYEQYF
. | TRBJ1-1 | TRBV7-2 | . | TGTGCCAGCAGCTTAGGCCGGCGGAGCACTGAAGCTTTCTTT | CASSLGRRSTEAFF